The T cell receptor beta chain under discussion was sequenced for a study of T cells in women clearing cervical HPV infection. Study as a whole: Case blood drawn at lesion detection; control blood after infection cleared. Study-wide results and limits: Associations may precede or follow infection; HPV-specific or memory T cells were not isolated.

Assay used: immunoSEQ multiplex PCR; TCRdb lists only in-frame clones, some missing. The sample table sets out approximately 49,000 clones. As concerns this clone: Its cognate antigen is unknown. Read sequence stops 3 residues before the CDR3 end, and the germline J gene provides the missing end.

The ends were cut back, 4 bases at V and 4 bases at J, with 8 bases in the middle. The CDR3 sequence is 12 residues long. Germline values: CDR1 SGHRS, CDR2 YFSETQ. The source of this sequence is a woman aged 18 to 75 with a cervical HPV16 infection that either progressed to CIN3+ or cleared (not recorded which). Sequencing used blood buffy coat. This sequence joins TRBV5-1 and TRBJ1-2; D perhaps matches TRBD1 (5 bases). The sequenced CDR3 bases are TGCGCCAGCAGCATTCAGGGCTATGGC. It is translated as CASSIQGYG. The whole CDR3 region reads CASSIQGYGYTF.